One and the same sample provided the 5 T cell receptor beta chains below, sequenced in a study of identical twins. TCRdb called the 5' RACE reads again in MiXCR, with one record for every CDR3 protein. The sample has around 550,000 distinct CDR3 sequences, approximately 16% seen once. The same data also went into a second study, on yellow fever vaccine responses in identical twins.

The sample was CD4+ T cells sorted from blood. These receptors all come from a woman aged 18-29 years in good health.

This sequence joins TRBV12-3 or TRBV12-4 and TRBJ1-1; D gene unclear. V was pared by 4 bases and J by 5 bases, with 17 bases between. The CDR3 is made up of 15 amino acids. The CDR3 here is CASSSPTRTGTEAFF. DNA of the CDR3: TGTGCCAGCAGTTCCCCGACCCGTACCGGGACTGAAGCTTTCTTT.

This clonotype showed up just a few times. The CDR3 sequence is CSARPTGSGYTF. The CDR3, as DNA: TGCAGTGCTAGACCAACAGGGAGTGGCTACACCTTC. J is TRBJ1-2 and V is TRBV20-1; perhaps TRBD1 as D (6 bases). Trimming cost V 2 bases and J 7 bases, with 11 bases left between them. CDR3 length: 12 amino acids. The germline V gene has CDR1 DFQATT and CDR2 SNEGSKA (reference sequence).

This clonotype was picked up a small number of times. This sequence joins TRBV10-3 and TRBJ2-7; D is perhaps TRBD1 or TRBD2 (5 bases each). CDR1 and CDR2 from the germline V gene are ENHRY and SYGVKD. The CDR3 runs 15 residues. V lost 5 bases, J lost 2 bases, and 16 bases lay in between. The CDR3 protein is CAISQTGTGTYEQYV. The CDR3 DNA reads TGTGCCATCAGTCAAACCGGGACGGGGACCTACGAGCAGTACGTC.

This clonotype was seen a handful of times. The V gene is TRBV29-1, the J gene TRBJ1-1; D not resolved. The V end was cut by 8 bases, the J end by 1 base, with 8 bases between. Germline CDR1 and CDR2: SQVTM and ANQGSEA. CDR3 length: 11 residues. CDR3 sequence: CSYIQNTEAFF. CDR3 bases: TGCAGCTACATACAGAACACTGAAGCTTTCTTT.

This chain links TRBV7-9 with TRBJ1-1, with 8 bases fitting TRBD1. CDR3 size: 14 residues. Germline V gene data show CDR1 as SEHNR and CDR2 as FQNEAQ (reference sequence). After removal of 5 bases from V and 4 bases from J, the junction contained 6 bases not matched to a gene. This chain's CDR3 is CASSRQGMSTEAFF. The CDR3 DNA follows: TGTGCCAGCAGCCGACAGGGGATGAGCACTGAAGCTTTCTTT.